This TCR beta chain originates from a study of siplizumab effects on memory and regulatory T cells. With respect to this clone: Antigen specificity is unknown.

TCRdb keeps only in-frame clones here, not all; method: immunoSEQ multiplex PCR. The profile shows 50,000 to 75,000 clones, just over 95% of them singletons. Notes on the study in general: Siplizumab gave mappable alloreactive CD4+ clones an average Treg-derived fraction of roughly 72%, against roughly 30% in controls. Siplizumab, the agent tested, significantly reduced alloreactive sequences traceable to unstimulated CD4+ memory cells.

Trimming took off 6 bases at V and 7 bases at J, with 10 bases between the two ends. The CDR3 totals 11 residues. CDR1 is LNHDA, CDR2 SQIVND, per germline (reference sequence). Material for sequencing was naive CD8+ T cells sorted from blood. This chain connects TRBV19 to TRBJ2-7, with D hard to call. The sequence came from a human donor in good health. CDR3 sequence: CASSPGQEQYF. The CDR3 nucleotides read TGTGCCAGTAGCCCCGGGCAGGAGCAGTACTTC.